The following is a T cell receptor beta chain sequence with its context. There is no known antigen for this receptor. No qualities accompany the bases; no much larger clone lies one base away. TCRbeta CDR3 regions were amplified from genomic DNA using the immunoSEQ Assay, a bias-controlled multiplex PCR. Per the original workflow: The number of nucleated cells in each sample was estimated by amplification of reference gene primers within the assay. To quantify the absolute abundance of each unique TCRbeta CDR3 rearrangement, sequence reads were collapsed and filtered. Productive Simpson clonality was computed per sample as the square root of Simpson's diversity index over productive rearrangements. This immuneACCESS table, as held by TCRdb, lists in-frame sequences with V and J called but not all clones. Of the missing ones, under half trace to an unresolved V gene in checked studies; the others have no known cause. V and J calls and clone size are copied from that table; D and trimming were computed from the DNA. The sample contains approximately 75,000 clones, 86% of them found a single time. Approximately 5.8% of the sample goes to the ten largest clones.

One collaborating source in Seattle enrolled patients while the patients were actively infected and followed the patients over time throughout the course of disease. Whole blood was collected in K2EDTA tubes by collaborating institutions according to the institutions' own protocols. For TCRbeta analysis, collaborators shipped samples in one of three forms: frozen whole blood, isolated PBMCs, or DNA extracted from either of those sample types. The CDR3 measures 17 amino acids from cysteine to phenylalanine. This entry keeps only the CDR3 DNA: 51 bases, framed from base 1. CDR1 and CDR2 were assigned from the germline V gene as LGHNA and YSLEER. A distance of 17 bases separates the germline ends of V and J, which lose 2 bases and 3 bases respectively. This sample is part of a study of blood T cell repertoires in COVID-19 (dated by TCRdb to the early 2020s). As for the study more broadly: Samples from collaborators originated in the United States, Italy and Spain and spanned both the acute and convalescent phases of COVID-19. The dataset comprised deeply sampled blood TCRbeta repertoires from subjects exposed to, actively infected with, or recovered from COVID-19. Samples came from the ongoing ImmuneRACE study (first 160 participants) plus 1,254 subjects from 6 global collaborators. The repertoires were released in a freely available public database intended as a resource for research on the immune response to SARS-CoV-2. A de-identified subject ID, COVID-19 status, age in years and sex were almost always included in the sample metadata. The material from the prospective study consisted of cDNA or gDNA derived from T cells, B-cell-depleted T cells, or PBMCs. HLA class I and class II types, where available, came from metadata supplied by the sample provider rather than from assay-based typing.

Broad study findings and their caveats: Clinical and demographic metadata were provided uncurated, with the amount varying by source and participant.

This TCR derives from a man older than 75 with COVID-19, enrolled during active disease. The sequencing input was peripheral blood. Recombination joined TRBV4-3 with TRBJ1-5, and possibly TRBD1, on 5 matching bases. The CDR3 is CASSQSLGLRLNQPQHF. The DNA sequence is TGCGCCAGCAGCCAAAGCCTGGGACTGCGACTCAATCAGCCCCAGCATTTT.